This T cell receptor (beta chain) was documented in a study of CD8+ T cells in alopecia areata. cDNA serving as the sequencing template came from extracted, reverse transcribed RNA. The assay was immunoSEQ multiplex PCR, and TCRdb's table has in-frame clones only and misses some. The repertoire includes roughly 280,000 clones, 60% of them detected once, and around 0.92% sits in the top ten. This CDR3 has 15 amino acids. Trimming took off 1 base at V and 3 bases at J, with 11 bases between the two ends. In germline, CDR1 is LNHNV, CDR2 YYDKDF (reference sequence). As to treatment: oral pan-JAK inhibitor, 5-10 mg twice daily.

V is TRBV15 and J is TRBJ2-3, with D unclear. This clonotype was obtained from a human donor with alopecia areata. This material consisted of CD4+ T cells sorted from blood, taken around week 54, from a patient treated with tofacitinib. CDR3 sequence (DNA): TGTGCCACCAGCAGAGGCACCGCGGCGACAGATACGCAGTATTTT. This encodes CATSRGTAATDTQYF.